Below, 30 T cell receptor beta chains from the same sample are listed, as sequenced in a study of blood T cell repertoires in COVID-19. Libraries were prepared by immunoSEQ multiplex PCR; TCRdb keeps only in-frame clonotypes and omits some of them. Of about 140,000 clones in the sample, approximately 80% were seen once. The sample comprised peripheral blood. These receptors came from a woman aged 80 or older in a cohort sampled during active or convalescent COVID-19.

J is TRBJ1-1 and V is TRBV7-2; TRBD1 might be the D (5 bases). CDR3 length equals 15 residues. The ends were cut back, 3 bases at V and 4 bases at J, with 15 bases in the middle. From germline, CDR1 is SGHTA and CDR2 FQGNSA. The CDR3 coding sequence is TGTGCCAGCAGCTTCAAGACAGCCCTATTCACTGAAGCTTTCTTT. Translated, it gives CASSFKTALFTEAFF.

This chain uses TRBV5-4 with TRBJ1-2; TRBD1 aligns across 11 bases. Unmatched junction bases numbered 7, after V lost 5 bases and J lost 7 bases. Looked up from germline, CDR1 is SGHNT and CDR2 is YYREEE (reference sequence). There are 14 residues in the CDR3. The CDR3 protein is CASRPGQGAFGYTF. CDR3 in DNA: TGTGCCAGCAGGCCCGGACAGGGGGCTTTTGGCTACACCTTC.

This chain uses TRBV15 with TRBJ1-1; 7 nucleotides match TRBD1. The J segment lost 2 bases and the V segment lost 0 bases, leaving 6 bases of the junction unmatched. Germline V CDR1 and CDR2: LNHNV, YYDKDF (reference sequence). This CDR3 is built from 16 residues. CDR3 loop: CATSRDLGQANTEAFF. Written as DNA, the CDR3 is TGTGCCACCAGCAGAGATCTAGGACAGGCCAACACTGAAGCTTTCTTT. The full variable domain, its missing parts supplied by reference TRBV15 and TRBJ1-1, is DAMVIQNPRYQVTQFGKPVTLSCSQTLNHNVMYWYQQKSSQAPKLLFHYYDKDFNNEADTPDNFQSRRPNTSFCFLDIRSPGLGDTAMYLCATSRDLGQANTEAFFGQGTRLTVV.

This clone was detected a few times. The chain carries TRBV7-8 and TRBJ2-1, with TRBD2 matching 8 bases. Germline CDR1 is SGHVS and CDR2 is FQNEAQ. The length of the CDR3 is 15 residues. With V trimmed by 5 bases and J by 1 base, 4 bases remained unmatched. The CDR3 bases are TGTGCCAGCAGCCCGGGGGGGCAGTCCTACAATGAGCAGTTCTTC. It is translated as CASSPGGQSYNEQFF. Variable domain in full (rest from reference TRBV7-8 and TRBJ2-1): GAGVSQSPRYKVAKRGQDVALRCDPISGHVSLFWYQQALGQGPEFLTYFQNEAQLDKSGLPSDRFFAERPEGSVSTLKIQRTQQEDSAVYLCASSPGGQSYNEQFFGPGTRLTVL.

This chain joins TRBV27 and TRBJ1-1; no firm D call. This CDR3 region has 13 residues. CDR1 and CDR2 (germline): MNHEY, SMNVEV (reference sequence). Trimming removed 1 base from V and 11 bases from J, with 14 bases in between. The CDR3 here is CASSLFNAANAFF. The CDR3 nucleotides read TGTGCCAGCAGTTTATTTAACGCGGCCAACGCTTTCTTT.

V and J are TRBV10-3 and TRBJ2-5; D gene ambiguous. This CDR3 contains 11 residues. CDR1 and CDR2 (germline): ENHRY, SYGVKD. V lost 5 bases to trimming and J lost 5 bases, with 6 bases between them. Written as DNA, the CDR3 is TGTGCCATCAGTAGCGAGGAGACCCAGTACTTC. This translates into CAISSEETQYF.

The gene calls are TRBV21-1 and TRBJ1-6; whether TRBD1, the table's D call, matches the DNA was not checked. TRBV21-1 is a pseudogene locus. The CDR3 has 16 amino acids. The CDR3 nucleotides are TGTGCCAGCAGTGATCTACAGAGCTCCTATAATTCACCCCTCCACTTT. Amino acid sequence: CASSDLQSSYNSPLHF.

This clone was found a few times. The chain has TRBV14 and TRBJ1-1, with TRBD1 matching over 9 bases. V was clipped by 3 bases and J by 5 bases; unmatched bases: 7. Germline-derived CDR1 and CDR2 are SGHDN and FVKESK. This CDR3 has 15 residues. CDR3 DNA: TGTGCCAGCAGCCATTGGGACAGGGAGGGAACTGAAGCTTTCTTT. It translates to CASSHWDREGTEAFF.

The chain uses TRBV27 and TRBJ1-5; 9 nucleotides align to TRBD1. This CDR3 is 18 amino acids long. With V trimmed by 3 bases and J by 0 bases, 9 bases remained unmatched. Germline assignment: CDR1 MNHEY and CDR2 SMNVEV (reference sequence). The CDR3 protein is CASSFRTGVFNSNQPQHF. As DNA, the CDR3 is TGTGCCAGCAGTTTCCGGACAGGGGTATTCAATAGCAATCAGCCCCAGCATTTT.

This rearrangement joins TRBV5-1 to TRBJ1-2; 10 nucleotides align to TRBD1. With 1 base clipped from V and 6 bases from J, the junction kept 3 bases outside the gene matches. The CDR3 consists of 14 residues. The germline V gene has CDR1 SGHRS and CDR2 YFSETQ. In DNA, the CDR3 is TGCGCCAGCAGCTTGCAGACAGGGGGCAATGGCTACACCTTC. It is translated as CASSLQTGGNGYTF.

This chain links TRBV18 with TRBJ2-7; 9 nucleotides align to TRBD1. V gave up 6 bases and J gave up 4 bases; unmatched junction bases: 4. Germline V gives CDR1 KGHSH, CDR2 LQKENI. The CDR3 covers 13 residues. The CDR3 reads CASSPTGGYEQYV. In DNA, the CDR3 is TGTGCCAGCTCGCCGACAGGGGGGTACGAGCAGTACGTC.

The chain is built from TRBV7-9 and TRBJ1-4; TRBD1 agrees at 8 bases. V was pared by 4 bases and J by 8 bases, with 9 bases of the junction left unmatched. Looked up from germline, CDR1 is SEHNR and CDR2 is FQNEAQ (reference sequence). The CDR3 totals 15 residues. The chain's CDR3 is CASSSYRGFREKLFF. The CDR3 DNA reads TGTGCCAGCAGCTCCTACAGGGGGTTTCGAGAAAAACTGTTTTTT.

The rearrangement uses TRBV27 and TRBJ1-2, with D possibly TRBD1 on 6 matching bases. This CDR3 spans 14 amino acids. Trimming took 2 bases from V and 4 from J, leaving 11 bases between them. Germline V gives CDR1 MNHEY, CDR2 SMNVEV (reference sequence). CDR3 coding DNA: TGTGCCAGCAGTTTACGGGACACCACCTATGGCTACACCTTC. Translating it yields CASSLRDTTYGYTF.

The chain recombines TRBV6-5 with TRBJ1-4, with unresolved D. This CDR3 is built from 12 residues. CDR1 MNHEY and CDR2 SVGAGI come from the germline V gene. The V end was cut by 6 bases, the J end by 5 bases, with 7 bases between. In nucleotides, the CDR3 is TGTGCCAGCAGAACCAGGAATGAAAAACTGTTTTTT. Amino acids: CASRTRNEKLFF.

The chain joins TRBV19 to TRBJ2-4, with 7 bases identical to TRBD1. With 4 bases clipped from V and 3 bases from J, the junction kept 9 bases outside the gene matches. Looked up from germline, CDR1 is LNHDA and CDR2 is SQIVND (reference sequence). This CDR3 comprises 16 residues. CDR3 sequence: CASSTDRVWGKNIQYF. DNA for the CDR3: TGTGCCAGTAGTACCGACAGGGTTTGGGGCAAAAACATTCAGTACTTC.

A single count supports this clone. The chain links TRBV5-4 to TRBJ2-3; TRBD1 might be the D (5 bases). The CDR3 runs to 15 residues. The V gene's germline CDR1 is SGHNT and CDR2 YYREEE (reference sequence). V lost 4 bases, J lost 3 bases, and 15 bases lay in between. The CDR3 nucleotides are TGTGCCAGCAGCCAGAAGGATAGGGGTACAGATACGCAGTATTTT. It specifies CASSQKDRGTDTQYF.

To note about this clone: Other DNA variants within this sample encode the same CDR3. The V gene is TRBV6-5, the J gene TRBJ1-6, with a possible D match to TRBD1 (6 bases). V shed 6 bases and J shed 4 bases, with 10 bases lying between them. In germline, CDR1 is MNHEY, CDR2 SVGAGI. The CDR3 runs to 14 residues. Here the CDR3 DNA reads TGTGCCAGCAGACCGGGACAATATAATTCACCCCTCCACTTT. Protein product: CASRPGQYNSPLHF.

The chain couples TRBV24-1 to TRBJ1-2; tentative D call: TRBD1 (6 bases). The CDR3 extends over 13 amino acids. V lost 1 base and J 7 bases, leaving 9 bases between the germline ends. Germline CDR1 and CDR2: KGHDR and SFDVKD. The DNA for the CDR3 is TGTGCCACCAGTGATTTCAGGGGCTCTGGCTACACCTTC. Encoded protein: CATSDFRGSGYTF.

J is TRBJ1-2 and V is TRBV24-1; 9 bases match TRBD1. Germline V CDR1 and CDR2: KGHDR, SFDVKD. V lost 5 bases, J lost 2 bases, and 5 bases stayed unmatched. The length of the CDR3 is 15 residues. DNA of the CDR3: TGTGCCACCAGTGGTACAGGGGGCAGGAACTATGGCTACACCTTC. Translation gives CATSGTGGRNYGYTF.

The chain has TRBV6-6 and TRBJ1-5; 8 bases fit TRBD1. Germline V lookup: CDR1 MNHNY, CDR2 SVGAGI (reference sequence). This CDR3 is 16 amino acids long. Unmatched junction bases numbered 8, after V lost 7 bases and J lost 0 bases. The CDR3 nucleotides read TGTGCCAGCAATCTCAGGGGGCGAACTAGCAATCAGCCCCAGCATTTT. Residues: CASNLRGRTSNQPQHF.

This chain uses TRBV6-2 or TRBV6-3 with TRBJ1-5; D not resolved. The CDR3 runs 13 residues. The germline V and J ends were trimmed by 2 bases and 7 bases, with 9 bases remaining between them. The germline gives CDR1 MNHEY, CDR2 SVGEGT. The CDR3 loop is CASSYTPGQPQHF. The CDR3 DNA reads as TGTGCCAGCAGTTACACCCCAGGCCAGCCCCAGCATTTT.

This chain connects TRBV5-1 to TRBJ2-3, with 7 bases fitting TRBD2. CDR1 and CDR2 (germline): SGHRS, YFSETQ. This CDR3 contains 14 residues. J lost 3 bases, V lost 6 bases, and 7 bases had no gene match. The CDR3 loop reads CASKRRGSTDTQYF. In nucleotides, the CDR3 is TGCGCCAGCAAAAGGCGGGGGAGTACAGATACGCAGTATTTT. Full variable domain (missing parts from reference TRBV5-1 and TRBJ2-3): KAGVTQTPRYLIKTRGQQVTLSCSPISGHRSVSWYQQTPGQGLQFLFEYFSETQRNKGNFPGRFSGRQFSNSRSEMNVSTLELGDSALYLCASKRRGSTDTQYFGPGTRLTVL.

The chain recombines TRBV4-3 with TRBJ1-1, with 9 bases identical to TRBD1. V lost 4 bases, J lost 4 bases, and 7 bases stayed unmatched. In germline, CDR1 is LGHNA, CDR2 YSLEER. This CDR3 is built from 15 residues. CDR3 coding DNA: TGCGCCAGCAGCCGACAGGGGGTGACGAGCACTGAAGCTTTCTTT. Translated, it gives CASSRQGVTSTEAFF.

This chain uses TRBV14 with TRBJ1-1; a possible D gene is TRBD1 (6 bases). This CDR3 region has 14 residues. Germline values: CDR1 SGHDN, CDR2 FVKESK. The ends were cut back, 4 bases at V and 6 bases at J, with 15 bases in the middle. The CDR3 loop is CASSRYRVAAEAFF. The CDR3 DNA reads TGTGCCAGCAGCCGATACAGGGTGGCAGCTGAAGCTTTCTTT.

This clone was recorded a few times. The chain couples TRBV11-2 to TRBJ1-2; D not certain. From germline, CDR1 is SGHAT and CDR2 FQNNGV. V was trimmed by 5 bases and J by 2 bases, leaving 6 bases between them. This CDR3 spans 12 amino acids. The CDR3 here is CASSKENYGYTF. CDR3 in DNA: TGTGCCAGCAGCAAAGAGAACTATGGCTACACCTTC.

The rearrangement joins TRBV27 to TRBJ1-2; 10 bases align to TRBD1. The germline V gene encodes CDR1 MNHEY and CDR2 SMNVEV (reference sequence). The CDR3 is 15 residues long. With 6 bases clipped from V and 3 bases from J, the junction kept 7 bases outside the gene matches. This chain's CDR3 is CASSRWGTGDYGYTF. The CDR3 DNA reads TGTGCCAGCAGCCGCTGGGGGACAGGGGACTATGGCTACACCTTC.

For this clone: An end of the junction differs from the germline gene, which may be a read error. The chain carries TRBV6-1 and TRBJ1-5, with 10 bases lining up with TRBD1. Per germline, CDR1 MNHNS and CDR2 SASEGT. The CDR3 has 15 amino acids. CDR3: CASSEDRGRNQPQHF. The CDR3 DNA reads TGTGCCAGCAGCGAAGACAGGGGGCGGAATCAGCCCCAGCATTTT.

This chain links TRBV27 with TRBJ2-2; 8 bases align to TRBD2. This CDR3 is built from 16 residues. After removal of 3 bases from V and 4 bases from J, the junction contained 7 bases not matched to a gene. The V gene's germline CDR1 is MNHEY and CDR2 SMNVEV (reference sequence). Here the CDR3 reads CASSFGGGRRTGELFF. CDR3 DNA sequence: TGTGCCAGCAGTTTTGGCGGGGGGCGGCGCACCGGGGAGCTGTTTTTT.

CDR3 nucleotides: TGTGCCAGCAGCTTAGGAGGCAGAACTAATGAAAAACTGTTTTTT. This gives the protein CASSLGGRTNEKLFF. The V gene is TRBV7-2, the J gene TRBJ1-4; D ambiguous. The CDR3 has 15 residues. CDR1 is SGHTA and CDR2 is FQGNSA in the germline V gene. Trimming left V 1 base short and J 1 base short, with 7 bases between.

V and J are TRBV9 and TRBJ2-1; 9 bases match TRBD2. This CDR3 is built from 16 residues. J gave up 8 bases and V 0 bases, and 9 bases lay outside the gene matches. From germline, CDR1 is SGDLS and CDR2 YYNGEE. In nucleotides, the CDR3 is TGTGCCAGCAGCGTAGTAAGGGCGGGGGGGCAGGATGAGCAGTTCTTC. Protein sequence: CASSVVRAGGQDEQFF.